The sequence of this TCR beta chain was determined in a study of blood T cell repertoires in COVID-19. Study as a whole: Sites across the United States, Italy and Spain contributed samples from acute and convalescent COVID-19.

Produced via immunoSEQ multiplex PCR; TCRdb's table is partial and in-frame only. The table shows approximately 110,000 clones, with about 70% occurring only once. Trimming took 0 bases from V and 4 from J; bases not matched to a gene: 3. CDR3 size: 16 residues. CDR1 is KGHSH and CDR2 is LQKENI in the germline V gene. What was sequenced was peripheral blood. V usage is TRBV18 and J usage is TRBJ2-3; 11 bases match TRBD2. This TCR derives from a man older than 75 with COVID-19, enrolled during active disease. CDR3 residues: CASSPPSGRVADTQYF. CDR3 coding DNA: TGTGCCAGCTCACCACCTAGCGGGAGGGTGGCAGATACGCAGTATTTT.